This entry is about one TCR beta chain. Its antigen is not known. The data stem from a study of cytomegalovirus exposure and HLA in healthy donors. The wider study: Earlier, fewer than 140 million unique TCR beta sequences were recovered from some 200 million T cells by an analysis.

PCR primers comprised 60 Vbeta and 13 Jbeta primers. Some clones are missing from TCRdb's copy, which holds only in-frame ones; the method was immunoSEQ multiplex PCR. The data contain about 130,000 clones, over 80% of them singletons. Broader study findings: CMV serostatus was the only recorded immune exposure for donors. Over 15,000 TCR beta sequences were associated with HLA alleles at 0.05 false discovery rate in a later analysis.

This clonotype originated in a man between 18 and 29 years old in good health and CMV-seropositive. The sequenced material came from PBMCs.

The CDR3 protein is CAWTRGTNTEAFF. CDR3 in DNA: TGTGCCTGGACCAGAGGAACCAACACTGAAGCTTTCTTT. The genes are TRBV30 and TRBJ1-1; no definite D call. V dropped 4 bases and J dropped 2 bases, with 11 bases sitting between them. In germline, CDR1 is GTSNPN, CDR2 SVGIG (reference sequence). This CDR3 is built from 13 residues.